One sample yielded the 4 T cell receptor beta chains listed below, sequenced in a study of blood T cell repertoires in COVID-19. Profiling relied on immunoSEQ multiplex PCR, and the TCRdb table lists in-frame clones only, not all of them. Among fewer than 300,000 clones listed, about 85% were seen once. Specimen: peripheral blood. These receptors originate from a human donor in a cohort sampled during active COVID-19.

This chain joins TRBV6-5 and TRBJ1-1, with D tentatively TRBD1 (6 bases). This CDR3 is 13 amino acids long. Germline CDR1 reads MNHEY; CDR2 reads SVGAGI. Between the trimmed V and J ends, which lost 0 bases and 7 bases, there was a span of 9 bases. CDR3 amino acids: CASSYSPGDEAFF. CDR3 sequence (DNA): TGTGCCAGCAGTTACTCCCCAGGGGATGAAGCTTTCTTT.

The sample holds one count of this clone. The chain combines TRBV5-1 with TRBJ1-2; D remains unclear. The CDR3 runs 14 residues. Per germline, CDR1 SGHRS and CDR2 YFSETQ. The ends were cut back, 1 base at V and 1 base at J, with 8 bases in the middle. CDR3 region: CASSLLSFNYGYTF. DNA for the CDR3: TGCGCCAGCAGCTTGTTGTCCTTTAACTATGGCTACACCTTC.

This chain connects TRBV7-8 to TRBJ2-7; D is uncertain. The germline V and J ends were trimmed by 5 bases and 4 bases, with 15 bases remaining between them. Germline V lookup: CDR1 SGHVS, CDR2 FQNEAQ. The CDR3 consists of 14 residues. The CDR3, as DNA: TGTGCCAGCAGCCACGGCCCCGGAGTATACGAGCAGTACTTC. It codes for CASSHGPGVYEQYF.

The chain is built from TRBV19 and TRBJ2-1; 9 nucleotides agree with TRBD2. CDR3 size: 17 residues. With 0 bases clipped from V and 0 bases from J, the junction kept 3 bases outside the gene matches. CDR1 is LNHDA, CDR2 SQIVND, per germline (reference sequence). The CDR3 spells CASSIERLAVSYNEQFF. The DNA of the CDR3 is TGTGCCAGTAGTATAGAAAGACTAGCGGTCTCCTACAATGAGCAGTTCTTC.